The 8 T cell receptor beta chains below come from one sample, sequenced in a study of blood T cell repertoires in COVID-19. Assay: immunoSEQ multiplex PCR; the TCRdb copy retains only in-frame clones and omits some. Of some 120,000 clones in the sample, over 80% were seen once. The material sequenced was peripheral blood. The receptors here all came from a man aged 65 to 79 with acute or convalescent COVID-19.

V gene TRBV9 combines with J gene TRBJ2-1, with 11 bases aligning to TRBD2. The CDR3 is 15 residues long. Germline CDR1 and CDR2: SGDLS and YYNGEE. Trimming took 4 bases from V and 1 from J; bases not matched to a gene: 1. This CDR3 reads CASSPSGGSYNEQFF. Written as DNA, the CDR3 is TGTGCCAGCAGCCCTAGCGGGGGGTCCTACAATGAGCAGTTCTTC.

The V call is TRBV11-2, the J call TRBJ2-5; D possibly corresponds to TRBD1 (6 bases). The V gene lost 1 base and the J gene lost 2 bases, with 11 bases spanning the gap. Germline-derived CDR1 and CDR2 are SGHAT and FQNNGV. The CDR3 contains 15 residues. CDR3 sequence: CASSLAWTEQETQYF. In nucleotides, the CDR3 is TGTGCCAGCAGCTTAGCATGGACAGAGCAAGAGACCCAGTACTTC.

This CDR3 is CASSQIRGSNTEAFF. The CDR3 nucleotides are TGTGCCAGCAGCCAAATAAGGGGGTCCAACACTGAAGCTTTCTTT. V is TRBV3-1 (or the pseudogene TRBV3-2) and J is TRBJ1-1, with a weak D call TRBD1 (6 bases). Deletions cut 2 bases from V and 2 bases from J, with 12 bases between. Germline V gene lookup returns CDR1 LGHDT and CDR2 YNNKEL (reference sequence). The CDR3 loop spans 15 amino acids.

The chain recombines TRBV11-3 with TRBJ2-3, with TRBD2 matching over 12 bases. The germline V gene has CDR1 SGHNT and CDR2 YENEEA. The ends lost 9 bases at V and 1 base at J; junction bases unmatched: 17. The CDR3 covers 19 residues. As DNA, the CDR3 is TGTGCCAGAATAGAGACCGGGCTAGCGGGGGGGATCCGCACAGATACGCAGTATTTT. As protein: CARIETGLAGGIRTDTQYF.

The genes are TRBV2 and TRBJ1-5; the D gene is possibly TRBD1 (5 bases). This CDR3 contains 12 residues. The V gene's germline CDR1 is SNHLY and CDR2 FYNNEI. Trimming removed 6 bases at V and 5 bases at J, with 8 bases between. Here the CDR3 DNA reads TGTGCCAGCAGCGGGGGGGATCAGCCCCAGCATTTT. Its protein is CASSGGDQPQHF.

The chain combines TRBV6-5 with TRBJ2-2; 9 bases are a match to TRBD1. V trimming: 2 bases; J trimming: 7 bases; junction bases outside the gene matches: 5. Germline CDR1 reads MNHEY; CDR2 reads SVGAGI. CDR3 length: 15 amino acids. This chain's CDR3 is CASSYGTGYGGELFF. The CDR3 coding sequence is TGTGCCAGCAGTTACGGGACAGGGTATGGCGGGGAGCTGTTTTTT.

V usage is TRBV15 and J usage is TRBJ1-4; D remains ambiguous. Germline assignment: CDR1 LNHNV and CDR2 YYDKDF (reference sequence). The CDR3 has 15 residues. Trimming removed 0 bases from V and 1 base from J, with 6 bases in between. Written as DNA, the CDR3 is TGTGCCACCAGCAGAGACGGTCTAACTAATGAAAAACTGTTTTTT. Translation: CATSRDGLTNEKLFF. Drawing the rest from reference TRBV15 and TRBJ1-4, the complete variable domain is DAMVIQNPRYQVTQFGKPVTLSCSQTLNHNVMYWYQQKSSQAPKLLFHYYDKDFNNEADTPDNFQSRRPNTSFCFLDIRSPGLGDTAMYLCATSRDGLTNEKLFFGSGTQLSVL.

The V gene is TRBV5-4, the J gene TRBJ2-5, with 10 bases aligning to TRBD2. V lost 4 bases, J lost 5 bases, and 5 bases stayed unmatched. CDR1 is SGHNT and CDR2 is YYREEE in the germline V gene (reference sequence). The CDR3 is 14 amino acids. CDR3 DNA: TGTGCCAGCAGCCTGGGACTAGCGAAGGAGACCCAGTACTTC. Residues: CASSLGLAKETQYF. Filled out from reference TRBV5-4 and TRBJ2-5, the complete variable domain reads ETGVTQSPTHLIKTRGQQVTLRCSSQSGHNTVSWYQQALGQGPQFIFQYYREEENGRGNFPPRFSGLQFPNYSSELNVNALELDDSALYLCASSLGLAKETQYFGPGTRLLVL.